Reported below is one T cell receptor (beta chain). Its antigen is unknown. Sequenced by immunoSEQ multiplex PCR; TCRdb stores in-frame clones only, minus some. Seen here are 95,000 or so clones, approximately 80% observed once, and the top ten hold more than 9%. The data were taken from a study of PD-1 blockade in classical Hodgkin lymphoma. Findings and limits, study-wide: Complete responders' diversity at baseline resembled that of newly diagnosed patients. By C4D1, diversity of CD4+ TCRs had risen significantly, whereas that of CD8+ TCRs had not.

J was trimmed by 4 bases and V by 9 bases; bases with no gene match: 9. Germline V gene data show CDR1 as LNHDA and CDR2 as SQIVND (reference sequence). CDR3 length equals 14 residues. All patients experienced relapse after autologous stem cell transplantation, and brentuximab vedotin exposure was variable. This material consisted of peripheral blood mononuclear cells (PBMCs), taken at baseline. The origin of this receptor is a human donor with classical Hodgkin lymphoma. The V gene is TRBV19, the J gene TRBJ2-3; 8 bases fit TRBD2. CDR3 bases: TGTGCCAGCAATCAGCGGGAGTTTTCAGATACGCAGTATTTT. Protein sequence: CASNQREFSDTQYF.